This TCR beta chain emerged from a study of T-cell reconstitution after alpha-beta-depleted transplantation in children (TCRdb year 2016). Background for the entire study: Using TCR repertoire profiling, the study quantitatively followed how T-cell immune reconstitution unfolded in children after TCRalphabeta/CD19-depleted allogeneic hematopoietic cell transplantation. The study at large found these results: Over the following months the frequencies of hyperexpanded clones went down, and after one year T-cell counts and TCRbeta diversity were mostly credited to newly produced T cells. Apparently early alphabetaT-cell count recovery about two months after transplant reportedly relied on only several hundred rapidly expanded clones derived from non-depleted graft cells. In some patients, high TCRbeta diversity at day 60 was attributed to recipient T cells and intrathymic progenitors that had survived conditioning.

This clonotype was recorded at least ten times. No antigen is known for it. One end of the junction is discordant with germline, which a read error may explain. Library method: PCR. Reads for this sample came from an Illumina HiSeq 2500. To normalize quantification of the TCRbeta repertoire, the TCR libraries were built with molecular barcoding that relied on unique molecular identifiers. TCRdb applied fastp at Q25 and MiXCR to the public reads, then kept only in-frame beta chains. Every entry covers one CDR3 protein and lists the most common genes and DNA from its rows. Across this sample there are 7,500 to 9,500 distinct CDR3 sequences, with roughly an eighth seen only once. In total, the top ten clones hold about half of the sample. The CDR3 sequence holds 13 residues, the cysteine and phenylalanine included. The entry retains the CDR3 DNA only, 39 bases that are in frame from base 1. CDR1 is given as SSHAT and CDR2 as FNYEAQ, both from the germline V gene (reference sequence).

In the paper's terms, the time point label means: day 60 (about 2 months) after transplantation. Sample treatment or condition, as interpreted from the label and publication: allogeneic hematopoietic cell transplantation with graft depleted of TCRalphabeta T cells and CD19 B cells. Transplant recipients were children who received TCRalphabeta/CD19-depleted allogeneic hematopoietic cell grafts. This sample comprised PBMCs, mostly from graft donor cells, obtained 60 days after TCRalphabeta/CD19-depleted stem cell transplant. The sequence links TRBV7-7 to TRBJ2-5, with the D gene not confidently named. This sequence was found in a patient aged 2 to 9 who had a stem cell transplant for inherited bone marrow failure, so the T cells may come from the graft donor. This receptor has the CDR3 CASSLMVGETQYF. The DNA sequence follows: TGTGCTAGCAGCTTAATGGTCGGAGAGACCCAGTACTTC. The CDR3 plus the reference TRBV7-7 and TRBJ2-5 genes for the other parts give the full variable domain: GAGVSQSPRYKVTKRGQDVTLRCDPISSHATLYWYQQALGQGPEFLTYFNYEAQPDKSGLPSDRFSAERPEGSISTLTIQRTEQRDSAMYRCASSLMVGETQYFGPGTRLLVL.